This T cell receptor beta chain was recovered during a study of a mutant IDH1 vaccine in newly diagnosed glioma. The wider study: The first vaccination came 4-6 weeks after radiotherapy alone, or with temozolomide cycles. It was radiotherapy, temozolomide, or both that patients received previously, with most receiving both. Males made up about 60% and females about 38% of treated patients, whose mean age was around 40 years.

Produced via immunoSEQ multiplex PCR; TCRdb's table is partial and in-frame only. In the table there are under 45,000 clones, around 74% of which are singletons. Germline loops: CDR1 LNHNV, CDR2 YYDKDF (reference sequence). Trimming took 7 bases from V and 0 from J, leaving 9 bases between them. There are 13 residues in the CDR3. As concerns this clone: Its cognate antigen is unknown.

Time point described: week 23, last vaccination. Topical imiquimod accompanied each vaccine dose, which consisted of 300 ug of mutant IDH1 20-mer peptide. The sequences come from PBMCs, collected from a glioma patient whose treatment included an IDH1 peptide vaccine. The chain employs TRBV15 and TRBJ1-2; possible D gene TRBD1, 5 bases. The clonotype was recovered from a middle-aged man with glioma. DNA of the CDR3: TGTGCCACCAAGGGACTTACTAACTATGGCTACACCTTC. Translating gives CATKGLTNYGYTF.